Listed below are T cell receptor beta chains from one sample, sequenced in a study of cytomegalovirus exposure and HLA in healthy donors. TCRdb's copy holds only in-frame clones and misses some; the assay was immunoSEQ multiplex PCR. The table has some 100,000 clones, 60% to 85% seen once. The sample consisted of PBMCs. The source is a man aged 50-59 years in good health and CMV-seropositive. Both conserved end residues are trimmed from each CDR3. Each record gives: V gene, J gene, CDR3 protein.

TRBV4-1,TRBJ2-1,ASSQDGPTSGFYNEQF
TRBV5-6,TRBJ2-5,ASSRNPPRAPYQETQY
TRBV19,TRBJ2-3,ASTGGLGADTQY
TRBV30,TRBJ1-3,AWSVSSGNTIY
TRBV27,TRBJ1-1,ASSLSGTASTEAF
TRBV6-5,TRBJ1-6,ASSYKGGTNSPLH
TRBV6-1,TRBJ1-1,ASSAGQADNTEAF
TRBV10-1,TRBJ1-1,ASKKSGGTEAF
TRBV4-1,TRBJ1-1,ASSQGIWQGQPTNTEAF
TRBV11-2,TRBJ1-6,ASSLYTGANNSPLH
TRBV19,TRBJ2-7,ASSQPGQGVFEQY
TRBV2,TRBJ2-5,ASSVRLQY
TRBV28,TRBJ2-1,ASSPHSGIYNEQF
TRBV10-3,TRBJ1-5,AISEGGPQPQH
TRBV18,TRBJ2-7,ASPRGAGARSYEQY
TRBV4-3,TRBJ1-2,ASSQHPRGQGLSMGGYT
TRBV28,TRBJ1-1,ASSFGGRNTEAF
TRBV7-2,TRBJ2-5,ASSPPGDRKAQY
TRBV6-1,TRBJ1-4,ASSARSQGEKLF
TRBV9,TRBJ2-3,ASSATSSGTDTQY
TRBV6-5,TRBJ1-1,ASSYSQHMNTEAF
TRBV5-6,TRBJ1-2,ASTKVDRRINYGYT
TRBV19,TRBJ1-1,ASRGQVNTEAF
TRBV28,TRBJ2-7,ASSLQGRPYEQY
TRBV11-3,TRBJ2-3,ASSLNSGTDTQY
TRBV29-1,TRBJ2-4,SVALERNIQY
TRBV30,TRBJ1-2,AWSVHPSPGGYT
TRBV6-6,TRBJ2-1,ASSFGDEQF
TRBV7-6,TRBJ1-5,ASSYIPQGTDQPQH
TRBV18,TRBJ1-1,ASSATGNTEAF
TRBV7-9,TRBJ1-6,ASSFGRGDNSPLH
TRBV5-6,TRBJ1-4,ASSYTGQPNEKLF
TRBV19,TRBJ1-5,ASSIGPTRPGPQH
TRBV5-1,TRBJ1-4,ASSLTATGPNEKLF
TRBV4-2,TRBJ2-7,ASSQDVAEAYEQY
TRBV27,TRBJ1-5,ASSPQTGYQPQH
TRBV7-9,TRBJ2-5,ASSEGETQYFGETQY
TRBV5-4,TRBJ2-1,ASSLGLNNEQF
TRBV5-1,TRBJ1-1,ASSSGTGARREAF
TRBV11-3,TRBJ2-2,ASRKAGVATGELF
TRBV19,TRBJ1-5,ASTPSRDSWFQH
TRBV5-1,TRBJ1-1,ASSFGTGGDMAF
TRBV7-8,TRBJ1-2,ASSRDRVNGYT
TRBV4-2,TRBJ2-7,ASSQDHRGTYEQY
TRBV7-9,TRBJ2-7,SSSELSYEQY
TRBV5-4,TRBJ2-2,ASSPGVSGGAGELF
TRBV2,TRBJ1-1,ASSGGVRGSTEAF
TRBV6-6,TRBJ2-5,ASSFPAGGYQETQY
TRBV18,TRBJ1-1,ASSPFAGQTQDATEAF
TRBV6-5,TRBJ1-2,ASRRQQGAYGYT
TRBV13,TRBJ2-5,ASSLTAAGGETQY
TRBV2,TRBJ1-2,ASSESGQATGGYT
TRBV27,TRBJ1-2,ASSSPGISYGYT
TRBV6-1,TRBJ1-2,ASRGVYGYT